The following is a TCR beta chain sequence with its context. What it recognizes is unknown. Other DNA sequences within the sample encode an identical CDR3. From germline, CDR1 is LNHNV and CDR2 YYDKDF (reference sequence). Germline trimming cut 0 bases from V and 2 bases from J; bases unmatched to any gene: 3. This CDR3 is built from 16 residues. PCR primers comprised 60 Vbeta and 13 Jbeta primers. Data came from immunoSEQ multiplex PCR; TCRdb stores just in-frame clones and leaves some out. Of about 110,000 clones listed, around 80% were seen once; the top ten hold about 3%. The data originate from a study of cytomegalovirus exposure and HLA in healthy donors. General study results and limits: According to a later analysis, most TCR beta chains associated with CMV appeared HLA-restricted. Highly shared variants forming one cluster were likely a sequencing artifact.

The chain combines TRBV15 with TRBJ2-3, with TRBD2 matching 9 bases. Sequencing was done on a sample of PBMCs. This clonotype was sampled from a woman in her thirties or forties in good health and CMV-seronegative. In nucleotides, the CDR3 is TGTGCCACCAGCAGAGATCTAGCGGGGTCCACAGATACGCAGTATTTT. Protein sequence: CATSRDLAGSTDTQYF.